Presented here are 9 T cell receptor beta chains from one specimen sequenced in a study of blood T cell repertoires in COVID-19. Profiling relied on immunoSEQ multiplex PCR, and the TCRdb table lists in-frame clones only, not all of them. The repertoire includes over 250,000 clones, about 93% of them detected once, and about 1.1% sits in the top ten. The sample taken for sequencing was PBMCs or T cells enriched from blood (not recorded which). These receptors were collected from a woman in her 30s who had recovered from COVID-19.

A remark on this clone: This sample includes further DNA sequences coding for the same CDR3. The genes are TRBV19 and TRBJ1-5; 11 positions match TRBD1. V lost 5 bases to trimming and J lost 5 bases; unmatched junction nucleotides: 2. The CDR3 has 14 amino acids. Germline V gene sequence: CDR1 LNHDA, CDR2 SQIVND (reference sequence). For the CDR3, the DNA is TGTGCCAGTAGTGGGACAGGGGGGGATCAGCCCCAGCATTTT. Translating gives CASSGTGGDQPQHF.

The rearrangement links TRBV28 to TRBJ1-2, with TRBD1 matching 7 bases. Looked up from germline, CDR1 is MDHEN and CDR2 is SYDVKM. V lost 6 bases to trimming and J lost 7 bases; unmatched junction nucleotides: 11. The CDR3 totals 14 residues. In nucleotides, the CDR3 is TGTGCCAGCAGCCGCGGGACAGTCCAAGGTGGCTACACCTTC. This gives the protein CASSRGTVQGGYTF.

The rearrangement links TRBV28 to TRBJ1-1; D is uncertain. Trimming removed 7 bases from V and 0 bases from J, with 6 bases in between. The CDR3 is 12 residues long. Germline V gives CDR1 MDHEN, CDR2 SYDVKM. This CDR3 is CASIQMNTEAFF. The CDR3 DNA sequence: TGTGCCAGCATCCAAATGAACACTGAAGCTTTCTTT. Complete variable domain (other parts from reference TRBV28 and TRBJ1-1): DVKVTQSSRYLVKRTGEKVFLECVQDMDHENMFWYRQDPGLGLRLIYFSYDVKMKEKGDIPEGYSVSREKKERFSLILESASTNQTSMYLCASIQMNTEAFFGQGTRLTVV.

The chain recombines TRBV28 with TRBJ2-5, with 14 bases aligning to TRBD2. The CDR3 has 15 residues. Germline loops: CDR1 MDHEN, CDR2 SYDVKM. The V gene end was trimmed by 4 bases and the J gene end by 4 bases; junction bases not matched to a gene: 2. CDR3 sequence: CASSSGLAGGETQYF. The CDR3 coding sequence is TGTGCCAGCAGTTCCGGACTAGCGGGAGGAGAGACCCAGTACTTC.

V usage is TRBV27 and J usage is TRBJ1-1; D unclear. The V gene lost 0 bases and the J gene lost 0 bases, with 8 bases spanning the gap. Germline V gives CDR1 MNHEY, CDR2 SMNVEV (reference sequence). The CDR3 covers 15 residues. The DNA for the CDR3 is TGTGCCAGCAGTTTATCGGCTTACATGAACACTGAAGCTTTCTTT. Protein: CASSLSAYMNTEAFF.

A single count supports this clone. In DNA form, the CDR3 reads TGTGCCAGCAGTTACCACCGGGACTATCCCCACGAGCAGTACTTC. This encodes CASSYHRDYPHEQYF. This chain joins TRBV6-5 and TRBJ2-7; 7 nucleotides match TRBD2. Germline V gives CDR1 MNHEY, CDR2 SVGAGI. This CDR3 is 15 amino acids long. With 2 bases clipped from V and 5 bases from J, the junction kept 9 bases outside the gene matches.

The rearrangement uses TRBV7-9 and TRBJ1-2, with 9 bases fitting TRBD1. Germline CDR1 SEHNR, CDR2 FQNEAQ (reference sequence). The CDR3 contains 14 residues. J lost 7 bases, V lost 1 base, and 4 bases had no gene match. CDR3: CASSLVQGAGGYTF. CDR3 sequence (DNA): TGTGCCAGCAGCTTAGTACAGGGGGCCGGTGGCTACACCTTC. Together with reference TRBV7-9 and TRBJ1-2, the CDR3 gives the full variable domain: DTGVSQNPRHKITKRGQNVTFRCDPISEHNRLYWYRQTLGQGPEFLTYFQNEAQLEKSRLLSDRFSAERPKGSFSTLEIQRTEQGDSAMYLCASSLVQGAGGYTFGSGTRLTVV.

J is TRBJ1-5 and V is TRBV18; D might be TRBD1 (6 bases). This CDR3 region has 13 residues. CDR1 and CDR2 from the germline V gene are KGHSH and LQKENI. Trimming took off 3 bases at V and 5 bases at J, with 8 bases between the two ends. CDR3 residues: CASSPNRDQPQHF. As DNA, the CDR3 is TGTGCCAGCTCACCCAACAGGGATCAGCCCCAGCATTTT.

V gene TRBV19 combines with J gene TRBJ1-5, with a tentative D call TRBD1 (5 bases). With 3 bases removed from V and 4 bases from J, the gap between germline ends came to 13 bases. Germline CDR1 LNHDA, CDR2 SQIVND (reference sequence). The CDR3 runs to 15 residues. CDR3 coding DNA: TGTGCCAGTAGTATGGGGATACAGGCTAATCAGCCCCAGCATTTT. Amino acids: CASSMGIQANQPQHF.